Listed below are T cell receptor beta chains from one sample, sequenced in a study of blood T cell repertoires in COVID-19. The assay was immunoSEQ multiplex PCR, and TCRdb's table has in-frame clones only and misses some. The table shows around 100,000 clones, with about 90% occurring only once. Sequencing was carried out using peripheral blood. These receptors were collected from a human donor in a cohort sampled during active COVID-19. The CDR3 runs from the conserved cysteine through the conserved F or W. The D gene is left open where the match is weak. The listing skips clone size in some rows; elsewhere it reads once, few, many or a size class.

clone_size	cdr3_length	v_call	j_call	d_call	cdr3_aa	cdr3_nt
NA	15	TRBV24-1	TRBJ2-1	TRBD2	CATSDLAGSYNEQFF	TGTGCCACCAGTGATCTAGCGGGATCTTACAATGAGCAGTTCTTC
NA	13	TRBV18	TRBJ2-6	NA	CASSPLGGQVLTF	TGTGCCAGCTCACCACTCGGGGGGCAAGTCCTGACTTTC
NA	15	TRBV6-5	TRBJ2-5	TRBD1	CASSYSTRGRETQYF	TGTGCCAGCAGTTACTCGACAAGGGGGCGAGAGACCCAGTACTTC
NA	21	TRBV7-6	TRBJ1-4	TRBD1	CASSLLSASGQGYTSREKLFF	TGTGCCAGCAGCTTATTGTCGGCCTCAGGACAGGGTTACACCTCGCGGGAAAAACTGTTTTTT
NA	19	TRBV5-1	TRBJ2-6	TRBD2	CASSLDGLAGGSGANVLTF	TGCGCCAGCAGCTTGGATGGTCTAGCGGGGGGCTCTGGGGCCAACGTCCTGACTTTC
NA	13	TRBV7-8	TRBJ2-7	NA	CASSLAPVYEQYF	TGTGCCAGCAGCTTAGCCCCGGTCTACGAGCAGTACTTC
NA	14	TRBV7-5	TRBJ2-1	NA	CARSLNGGAYEQFF	TGTGCCAGAAGCTTAAATGGGGGGGCTTATGAGCAGTTCTTC
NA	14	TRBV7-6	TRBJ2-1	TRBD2	CASSPSGGYNEQFF	TGTGCCAGCAGCCCTAGCGGGGGCTACAATGAGCAGTTCTTC
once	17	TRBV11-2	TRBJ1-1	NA	CASSLYLGGGENTEAFF	TGTGCCAGCAGCCTATACCTAGGCGGGGGGGAGAACACTGAAGCTTTCTTT
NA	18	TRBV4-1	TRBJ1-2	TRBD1	CASSQDILLRTGAYGYTF	TGCGCCAGCAGCCAAGATATCTTGTTGAGGACAGGGGCCTATGGCTACACCTTC
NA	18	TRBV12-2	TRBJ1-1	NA	CASRSRQGGQILGTEAFF	TGTGCAAGTCGTTCCAGACAGGGGGGGCAAATACTGGGCACTGAAGCTTTCTTT
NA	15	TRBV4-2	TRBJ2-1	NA	CASSQAGGRDNEQFF	TGTGCCAGCAGCCAAGCTGGGGGCCGAGACAATGAGCAGTTCTTC
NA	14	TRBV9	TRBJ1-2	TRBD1	CASSVETGSYGYTF	TGTGCCAGCAGCGTTGAGACAGGGTCCTATGGCTACACCTTC
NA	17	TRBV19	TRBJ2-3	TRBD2	CASSLTLAGTSTDTQYF	TGTGCCAGTAGTCTTACCCTAGCGGGGACAAGCACAGATACGCAGTATTTT
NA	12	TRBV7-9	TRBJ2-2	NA	CASQQGTGELFF	TGTGCCAGTCAACAGGGAACCGGGGAGCTGTTTTTT
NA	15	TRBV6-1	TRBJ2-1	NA	CASSEAPGAVVEQFF	TGTGCCAGCAGTGAGGCCCCAGGGGCTGTTGTTGAGCAGTTCTTC
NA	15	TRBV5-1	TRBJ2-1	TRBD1	CASSLEGTGMDEQFF	TGCGCCAGCAGCTTGGAGGGGACAGGGATGGATGAGCAGTTCTTC
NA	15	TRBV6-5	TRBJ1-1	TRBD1	CASSYSGTENTEAFF	TGTGCCAGCAGTTACTCCGGGACAGAGAACACTGAAGCTTTCTTT
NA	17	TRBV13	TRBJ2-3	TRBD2	CASSATSGGAVGDTQYF	TGTGCCAGCAGCGCGACTAGCGGGGGGGCCGTTGGAGATACGCAGTATTTT
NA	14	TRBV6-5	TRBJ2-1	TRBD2	CASSPDWGGIEQFF	TGTGCCAGCAGTCCGGATTGGGGGGGGATTGAGCAGTTCTTC
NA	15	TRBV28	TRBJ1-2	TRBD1	CASSLYRGPNYGYTF	TGTGCCAGCAGTTTATATAGGGGGCCTAACTATGGCTACACCTTC
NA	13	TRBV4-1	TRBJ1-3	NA	CASSHPGGNTIYF	TGCGCCAGCAGCCACCCAGGGGGAAACACCATATATTTT
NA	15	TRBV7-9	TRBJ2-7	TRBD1	CASSLLGTGGYEQYF	TGTGCCAGCAGCTTATTAGGGACAGGGGGTTACGAGCAGTACTTC
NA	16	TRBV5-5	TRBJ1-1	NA	CASSFRGTGANTEAFF	TGTGCCAGCAGCTTTCGCGGCACTGGAGCAAACACTGAAGCTTTCTTT
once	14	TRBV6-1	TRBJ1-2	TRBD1	CASSETGQVFGYTF	TGTGCCAGCAGTGAAACCGGACAGGTTTTTGGCTACACCTTC
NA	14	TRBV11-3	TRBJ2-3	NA	CASSLGASTDTQYF	TGTGCCAGCAGCTTAGGGGCTAGCACAGATACGCAGTATTTT
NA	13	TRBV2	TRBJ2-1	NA	CASSGDTHNEQFF	TGTGCCAGCAGTGGGGACACCCACAATGAGCAGTTCTTC
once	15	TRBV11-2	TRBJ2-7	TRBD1	CASSLKTGSSYEQYF	TGTGCCAGCAGCTTAAAGACAGGGAGCTCCTACGAGCAGTACTTC
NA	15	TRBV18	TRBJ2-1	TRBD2	CASSPGLAGDNEQFF	TGTGCCAGCTCACCGGGACTAGCGGGAGACAATGAGCAGTTCTTC
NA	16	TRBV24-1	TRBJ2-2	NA	CATSDLGRIDTGELFF	TGTGCCACCAGTGATTTGGGGAGGATCGACACCGGGGAGCTGTTTTTT
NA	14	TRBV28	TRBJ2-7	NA	CASTPTGDPYEQYF	TGTGCCAGCACCCCGACAGGTGACCCTTACGAGCAGTACTTC
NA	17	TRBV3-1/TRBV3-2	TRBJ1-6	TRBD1	CASSQQAGGIGNSPLHF	TGTGCCAGCAGCCAACAAGCAGGGGGCATCGGAAATTCACCCCTCCACTTT
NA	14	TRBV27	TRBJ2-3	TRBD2	CAAQTSGRTDTQYF	TGTGCCGCACAGACTAGCGGGCGCACAGATACGCAGTATTTT
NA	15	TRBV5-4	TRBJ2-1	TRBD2	CASSLRAGVGNEQFF	TGTGCCAGCAGCTTGAGAGCGGGAGTGGGAAATGAGCAGTTCTTC
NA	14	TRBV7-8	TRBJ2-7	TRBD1	CASSKGQGVWEQYF	TGTGCCAGCAGCAAGGGACAGGGGGTTTGGGAGCAGTACTTC
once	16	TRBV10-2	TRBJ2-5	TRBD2	CASSERAGGGQETQYF	TGCGCCAGCAGTGAGAGGGCGGGGGGGGGCCAAGAGACCCAGTACTTC
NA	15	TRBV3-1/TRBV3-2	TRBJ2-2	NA	CASSQDGRWTGELFF	TGTGCCAGCAGCCAAGATGGCAGGTGGACCGGGGAGCTGTTTTTT
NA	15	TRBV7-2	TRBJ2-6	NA	CASSLGQGSNGVLTF	TGTGCCAGCAGCTTAGGGCAGGGTAGTAACGGCGTCCTGACTTTC
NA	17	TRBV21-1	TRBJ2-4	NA	CASSSWDRGLAKNIQYF	TGTGCCAGCAGCTCCTGGGACAGGGGGCTGGCCAAAAACATTCAGTACTTC
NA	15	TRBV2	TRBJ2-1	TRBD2	CASSDGAGDYNEQFF	TGTGCCAGCAGTGATGGAGCGGGGGACTACAATGAGCAGTTCTTC
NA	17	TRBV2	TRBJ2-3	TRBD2	CASTSLAGSESTDTQYF	TGTGCCAGCACCTCACTAGCGGGATCAGAATCCACAGATACGCAGTATTTT
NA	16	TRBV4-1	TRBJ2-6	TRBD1	CASSPGQGLLANVLTF	TGCGCCAGCAGCCCGGGACAGGGTCTTCTGGCCAACGTCCTGACTTTC
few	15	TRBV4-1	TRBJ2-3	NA	CASSQVNSRTDTQYF	TGCGCCAGCAGCCAAGTGAACTCCCGGACAGATACGCAGTATTTT
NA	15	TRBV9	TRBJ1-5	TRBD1	CASSVEGTGGQPQHF	TGTGCCAGCAGCGTAGAAGGGACAGGAGGGCAGCCCCAGCATTTT
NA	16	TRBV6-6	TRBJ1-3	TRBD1	CASSYSPGGQGNTIYF	TGTGCCAGCAGTTACTCTCCAGGGGGCCAGGGAAACACCATATATTTT
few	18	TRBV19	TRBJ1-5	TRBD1	CASSSNWWDRESNQPQHF	TGTGCCAGTAGTTCCAACTGGTGGGACAGGGAGAGCAATCAGCCCCAGCATTTT
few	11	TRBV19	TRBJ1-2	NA	CASSRGSGYTF	TGTGCCAGTAGTCGAGGCAGCGGCTACACCTTC
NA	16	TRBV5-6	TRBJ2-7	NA	CASSFLLAFVSYEQYF	TGTGCCAGCAGCTTCCTTCTAGCGTTCGTCTCCTACGAGCAGTACTTC
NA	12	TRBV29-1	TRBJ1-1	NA	CSVRGGGTEAFF	TGCAGCGTCCGCGGGGGTGGCACTGAAGCTTTCTTT
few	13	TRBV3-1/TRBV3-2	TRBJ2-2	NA	CASSQDLTGELFF	TGTGCCAGCAGCCAAGATCTCACCGGGGAGCTGTTTTTT
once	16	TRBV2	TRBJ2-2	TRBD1	CASSEAKDRGTGELFF	TGTGCCAGCAGTGAAGCAAAAGACAGGGGTACCGGGGAGCTGTTTTTT
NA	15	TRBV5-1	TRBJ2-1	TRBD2	CASSSSGSPHNEQFF	TGCGCCAGCAGCTCTAGCGGGAGCCCCCACAATGAGCAGTTCTTC
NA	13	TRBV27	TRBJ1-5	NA	CASSLGGAQPQHF	TGTGCCAGCAGTTTGGGTGGGGCCCAGCCCCAGCATTTT